This is a list of T cell receptor beta chains from one sample in a study of radiotherapy plus CTLA-4 blockade in lung cancer. Generated by immunoSEQ multiplex PCR, the TCRdb table keeps only in-frame clones and is missing some. The sample includes some 32,000 clones, 60% to 75% seen only once; the top ten take 4%. The sequences come from peripheral blood, collected from a patient treated with radiotherapy plus ipilimumab. These receptors were obtained from a human donor with non-small cell lung cancer who had stable disease on radiotherapy plus ipilimumab. CDR3s include the opening cysteine and the closing phenylalanine or tryptophan. Fields, in order: clone size, V gene, J gene, D gene, CDR3 DNA, CDR3 protein. A D gene is named only where the DNA matches it firmly. A clone size is listed for some rows: how often the clone was seen (once, few, many), or a class if it is expanded.

-,TRBV10-1,TRBJ1-1,TRBD1,TGCGCCAGCAGTGAGTATTCCCCGGGACAGGGTGGTAGAATGACTGAAGCTTTCTTT,CASSEYSPGQGGRMTEAFF
-,TRBV28,TRBJ2-5,-,TGTGCCAGCAGTTTAGGGACATACCAAGAGACCCAGTACTTC,CASSLGTYQETQYF
-,TRBV6-1,TRBJ2-5,TRBD2,TGTGCCAGCAGTGAAGGACTAGCGGCCTCGGGGACCCAGTACTTC,CASSEGLAASGTQYF
-,TRBV21-1,TRBJ2-2,-,TGTGCCAGCAGCAAGGGTTTGACCGGGGAGCTGTTTTTT,CASSKGLTGELFF
once,TRBV27,TRBJ2-1,-,TGTGCCAGCAGTTTTAGGTTGGGGGCTAGGCGGTACAATGAGCAGTTCTTC,CASSFRLGARRYNEQFF
once,TRBV27,TRBJ2-7,-,TGTGCCAGCAGTTCAGACCGGGTCGCCGTCTACGAGCAGTACTTC,CASSSDRVAVYEQYF
-,TRBV19,TRBJ2-5,TRBD1,TGTGCCAGTAGCGTGGGACAGGGCGTTGGAGAGACCCAGTACTTC,CASSVGQGVGETQYF
-,TRBV27,TRBJ2-7,-,TGTGCCAGCAGCCGATCATGGCCAGCGAGTTCCTACGAGCAGTACTTC,CASSRSWPASSYEQYF
-,TRBV10-2,TRBJ2-2,TRBD1,TGCGCCAGCAGTGATTGGACAGGGGCGAACACCGGGGAGCTGTTTTTT,CASSDWTGANTGELFF
-,TRBV5-1,TRBJ2-1,-,TGCGCCAGCAGCCATGACTACTCCAGCGGCTACAATGAGCAGTTCTTC,CASSHDYSSGYNEQFF
few,TRBV6-5,TRBJ2-7,-,TGTGCCAGCAGCGACGTAGGTTACGAGCAGTACTTC,CASSDVGYEQYF
-,TRBV7-2,TRBJ2-7,-,TGTGCCAGCAGCCCCGGGAGCGAGCAGTACTTC,CASSPGSEQYF
-,TRBV19,TRBJ1-3,-,TGTGCCAGTACCTTCCTCGGGGGCTCCGGAAACACCATATATTTT,CASTFLGGSGNTIYF
few,TRBV7-2,TRBJ2-2,-,TGTGCCAGCAGCTTGAGGCGGGACTACACCGGGGAGCTGTTTTTT,CASSLRRDYTGELFF
-,TRBV28,TRBJ2-5,TRBD2,TGTGCCAGCAGTCCCCCTTTAGCGGGAGTAGGGGAGACCCAGTACTTC,CASSPPLAGVGETQYF
-,TRBV2,TRBJ2-2,-,TGTGCCAGCAGTGGTGTCGGGAGCGACACCGGGGAGCTGTTTTTT,CASSGVGSDTGELFF
-,TRBV19,TRBJ2-5,TRBD2,TGTGCCAGTAGTATTTCCGGGCACCAGCGGGGGGAGACCCAGTACTTC,CASSISGHQRGETQYF
-,TRBV6-1,TRBJ2-7,-,TGTGCCAGCAGTGACCCCCGTTCGGGGGCGCTTAATTACGAGCAGTACTTC,CASSDPRSGALNYEQYF
-,TRBV18,TRBJ1-5,-,TGTGCCAGCTCACCACTGCCGGAGCCAAATCAGCCCCAGCATTTT,CASSPLPEPNQPQHF
medium-sized,TRBV7-9,TRBJ2-1,-,TGTGCCAGCAGCTCCAAAACCGGGACCCCATGGGAGCAGTTCTTC,CASSSKTGTPWEQFF
-,TRBV7-8,TRBJ2-7,TRBD1,TGTGCCAGCAGCCCCCGGGACAGTGCCTACGAGCAGTACTTC,CASSPRDSAYEQYF
-,TRBV27,TRBJ2-7,-,TGTGCCAGTGGTACACGTTCTACCTACGAGCAGTACTTC,CASGTRSTYEQYF
-,TRBV6-5,TRBJ2-5,TRBD2,TGTGCCAGCAGCGGGAGGGGAGGAGAGACCCAGTACTTC,CASSGRGGETQYF
-,TRBV6-6,TRBJ1-2,-,TGTGCCAGCAGCCACAGGGCAGGGGAGGACTATGGCTACACCTTC,CASSHRAGEDYGYTF
-,TRBV5-5,TRBJ2-1,-,TGTGCCAGCAGCCCCGGGACCTCTTCGGGCAATGAGCAGTTCTTC,CASSPGTSSGNEQFF
-,TRBV10-3,TRBJ2-1,TRBD2,TGTGCCATCAGTGAGTCTGGCGGGGGGAAGGGAGACAATGAGCAGTTCTTC,CAISESGGGKGDNEQFF